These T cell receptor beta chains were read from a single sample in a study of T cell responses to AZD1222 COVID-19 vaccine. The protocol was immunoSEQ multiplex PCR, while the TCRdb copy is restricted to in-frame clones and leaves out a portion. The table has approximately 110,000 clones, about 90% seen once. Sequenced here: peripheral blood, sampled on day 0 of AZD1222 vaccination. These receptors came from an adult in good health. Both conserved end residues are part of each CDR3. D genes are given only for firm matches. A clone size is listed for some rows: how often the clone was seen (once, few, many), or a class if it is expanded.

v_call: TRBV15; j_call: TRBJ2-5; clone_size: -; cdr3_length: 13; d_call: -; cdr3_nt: TGTGCCACCAGCAGTGGACTCCAAGAGACCCAGTACTTC; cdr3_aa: CATSSGLQETQYF
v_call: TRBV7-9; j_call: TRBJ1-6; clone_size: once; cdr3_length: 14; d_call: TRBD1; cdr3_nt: TGTGCCAGCACCGTGACAGGGAATAATTCACCCCTCCACTTT; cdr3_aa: CASTVTGNNSPLHF
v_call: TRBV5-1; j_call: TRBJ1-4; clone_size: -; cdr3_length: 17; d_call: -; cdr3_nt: TGCGCCAGCAGCTTGGGGGTACTCGTCGGGACTAATGAAAAACTGTTTTTT; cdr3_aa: CASSLGVLVGTNEKLFF
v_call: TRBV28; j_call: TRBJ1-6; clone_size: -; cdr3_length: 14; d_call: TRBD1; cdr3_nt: TGTGCCAGCAGTCAGGGGGGTACCTATTCACCCCTCCACTTT; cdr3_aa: CASSQGGTYSPLHF
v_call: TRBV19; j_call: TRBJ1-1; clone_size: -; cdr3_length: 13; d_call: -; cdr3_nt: TGTGCCAGTCAGGATTGGGGGAGCACTGAAGCTTTCTTT; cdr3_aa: CASQDWGSTEAFF
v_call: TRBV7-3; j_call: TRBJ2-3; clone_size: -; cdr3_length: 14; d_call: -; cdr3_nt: TGTGCCAGCAGAGGGTCCGGGCCCCTGGATACGCAGTATTTT; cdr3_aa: CASRGSGPLDTQYF
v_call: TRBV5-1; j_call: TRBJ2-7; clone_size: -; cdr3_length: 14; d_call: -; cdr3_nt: TGCGCCAGCAGCTTTTCAGGACAGACCTACGAGCAGTACTTC; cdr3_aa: CASSFSGQTYEQYF
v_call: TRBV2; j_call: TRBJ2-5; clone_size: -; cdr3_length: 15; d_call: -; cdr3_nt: TGTGCCAGCAAAACCGGGTCAGGGCGGTCGGAGACCCAGTACTTC; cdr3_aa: CASKTGSGRSETQYF
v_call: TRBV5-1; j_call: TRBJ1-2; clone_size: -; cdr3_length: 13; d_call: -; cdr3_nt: TGCGCCAGCAGCTTGGACGGGGACTATGGCTACACCTTC; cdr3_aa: CASSLDGDYGYTF
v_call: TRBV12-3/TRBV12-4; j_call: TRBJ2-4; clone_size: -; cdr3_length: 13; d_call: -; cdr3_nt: TGTGCCAGCAGTTTTGGACAGTTAAACATTCAGTACTTC; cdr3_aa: CASSFGQLNIQYF
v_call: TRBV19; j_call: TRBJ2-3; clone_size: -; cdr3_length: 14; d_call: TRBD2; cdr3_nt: TGTGCCAGCAGTACTAGCGGGAGAACGGATACGCAGTATTTT; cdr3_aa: CASSTSGRTDTQYF
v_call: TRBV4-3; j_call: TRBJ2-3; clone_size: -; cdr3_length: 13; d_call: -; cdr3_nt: TGCGCCAGCAGCCAAGCCGCCGGGGATACGCAGTATTTT; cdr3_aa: CASSQAAGDTQYF
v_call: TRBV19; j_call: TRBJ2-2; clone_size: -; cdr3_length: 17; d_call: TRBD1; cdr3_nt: TGTGCCAGTAGTGGGAAGATCGGGACAGGGAACACCGGGGAGCTGTTTTTT; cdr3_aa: CASSGKIGTGNTGELFF
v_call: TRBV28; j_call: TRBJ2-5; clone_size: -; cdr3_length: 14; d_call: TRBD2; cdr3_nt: TGTGCCAGCAGTTCCATGAGGGAGGGGGAGACCCAGTACTTC; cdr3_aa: CASSSMREGETQYF
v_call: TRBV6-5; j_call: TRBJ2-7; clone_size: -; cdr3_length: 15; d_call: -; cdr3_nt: TGTGCCAGCCGAGATACAGGGCGAAGGGGCTACGAGCAGTACTTC; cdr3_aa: CASRDTGRRGYEQYF
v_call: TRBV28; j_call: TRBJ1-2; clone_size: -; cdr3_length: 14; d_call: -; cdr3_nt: TGTGCCAGCAACCTAGGATATGGCCCGGGTGGCTACACCTTC; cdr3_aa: CASNLGYGPGGYTF
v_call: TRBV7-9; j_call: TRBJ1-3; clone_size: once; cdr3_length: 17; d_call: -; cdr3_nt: TGTGCCAGCAGCTTAGTTACGGGCAGGGGATCTGGAAACACCATATATTTT; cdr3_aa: CASSLVTGRGSGNTIYF
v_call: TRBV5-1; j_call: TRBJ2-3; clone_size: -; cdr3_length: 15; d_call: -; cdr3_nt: TGCGCCAGCAGCGGGCCGCAAGGGGGTGGAGATACGCAGTATTTT; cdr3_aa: CASSGPQGGGDTQYF
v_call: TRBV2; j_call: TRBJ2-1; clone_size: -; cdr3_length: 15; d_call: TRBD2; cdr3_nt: TGTGCCAGCAGTGCCCCCGGGACTAGGTACAATGAGCAGTTCTTC; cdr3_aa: CASSAPGTRYNEQFF
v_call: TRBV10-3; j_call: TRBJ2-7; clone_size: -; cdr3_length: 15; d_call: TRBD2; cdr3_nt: TGTGCCATCTCCGCGACTAGCGGGGGGAACGGGGAGCAGTACTTC; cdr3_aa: CAISATSGGNGEQYF
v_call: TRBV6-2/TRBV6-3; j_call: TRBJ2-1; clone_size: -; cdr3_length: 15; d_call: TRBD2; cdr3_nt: TGTGCCAGCAGCCATAAGCGGGGACTTGACAATGAGCAGTTCTTC; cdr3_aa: CASSHKRGLDNEQFF
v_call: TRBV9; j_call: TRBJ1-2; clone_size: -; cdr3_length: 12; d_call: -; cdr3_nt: TGTGCCAGCAGCGCGCAGGGCTATGGCTACACCTTC; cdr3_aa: CASSAQGYGYTF
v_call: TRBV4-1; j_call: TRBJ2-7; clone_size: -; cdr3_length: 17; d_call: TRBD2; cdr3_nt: TGCGCCAGCAGCCAAGGCCAGGGAGCGGGGGAGAAATACGAGCAGTACTTC; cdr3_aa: CASSQGQGAGEKYEQYF